Following are 3 T cell receptor beta chains from one sample sequenced in a study of blood T cell repertoires in COVID-19. Method: immunoSEQ multiplex PCR; TCRdb's copy keeps in-frame clones and lacks some. Among some 120,000 clones listed, about 87% were seen once. Sequenced: peripheral blood. Receptor source: a woman in her sixties or seventies with acute or convalescent COVID-19.

V and J are TRBV6-4 and TRBJ2-1; D possibly corresponds to TRBD1 (6 bases). This CDR3 has 16 amino acids. The germline V gene has CDR1 MRHNA and CDR2 SNTAGT. V was pared by 4 bases and J by 5 bases, with 18 bases between. In DNA, the CDR3 is TGTGCCAGCAGTGTCAACCTGGGGGCCAAACACAATGAGCAGTTCTTC. It codes for CASSVNLGAKHNEQFF.

CDR3 sequence reads: CASSPLAGELNEQFF. CDR3 DNA sequence: TGTGCCAGCAGCCCACTAGCGGGAGAATTGAATGAGCAGTTCTTC. This sequence joins TRBV9 and TRBJ2-1; 11 bases match TRBD2. This CDR3 has 15 residues. The V and J ends lost 4 bases and 7 bases, in that order; junction bases with no gene match: 7. Germline CDR1 and CDR2: SGDLS and YYNGEE.

This chain uses TRBV2 with TRBJ1-1; 10 bases fit TRBD1. CDR1 is SNHLY, CDR2 FYNNEI, per germline. The CDR3 has 15 residues. J was trimmed by 2 bases and V by 3 bases; bases with no gene match: 3. In nucleotides, the CDR3 is TGTGCCAGCAGTGAGCGACAGGGGGCTAACACTGAAGCTTTCTTT. Translation gives CASSERQGANTEAFF.